A single sample is the source of the 15 T cell receptor beta chains below, sequenced in a study of identical twins. MiXCR, run by TCRdb on the 5' RACE reads, gives a single entry per CDR3 protein. The sample holds about 530,000 distinct CDR3 sequences, around 15% seen once. Another study also made use of these data, one on yellow fever vaccine responses in identical twins.

Sequenced input: CD4+ T cells sorted from blood. Receptor source: a woman in her late teens or twenties in good health.

The chain couples TRBV28 to TRBJ2-3; TRBD2 aligns across 11 bases. From germline, CDR1 is MDHEN and CDR2 SYDVKM. This CDR3 comprises 17 residues. With V trimmed by 10 bases and J by 2 bases, 14 bases remained unmatched. The CDR3 reads CAIGDTSGSSPTDTQYF. CDR3 in DNA: TGTGCCATAGGCGATACTAGCGGGAGTTCACCCACAGATACGCAGTATTTT.

The gene calls are TRBV7-2 and TRBJ1-1; D perhaps matches TRBD1 (5 bases). Trimming stripped 10 bases from V and 5 bases from J, with 11 bases between. The CDR3 is 11 residues long. Germline CDR1 and CDR2: SGHTA and FQGNSA. In DNA form, the CDR3 reads TGTGCCAACGCGGGGGGGACTGAAGCTTTCTTT. It translates to CANAGGTEAFF. The full variable domain, rest sourced from reference TRBV7-2 and TRBJ1-1, is GAGVSQSPSNKVTEKGKDVELRCDPISGHTALYWYRQSLGQGLEFLIYFQGNSAPDKSGLPSDRFSAERTGGSVSTLTIQRTQQEDSAVYLCANAGGTEAFFGQGTRLTVV.

This clonotype was counted only a few times. The chain has TRBV20-1 and TRBJ1-1; D is possibly TRBD1 (6 bases). The CDR3 is 14 amino acids. V lost 6 bases and J lost 1, with 15 bases in between. Germline CDR1 and CDR2: DFQATT and SNEGSKA (reference sequence). CDR3 region: CSAEPRDKNTEAFF. The CDR3, as DNA: TGCAGTGCGGAACCCCGGGACAAGAACACTGAAGCTTTCTTT.

The J gene is TRBJ2-2, the V gene TRBV15; D might be TRBD2 (6 bases). Trimming shortened V by 6 bases and J by 1 base, and 18 bases separated the two germline ends. Germline CDR1 is LNHNV and CDR2 is YYDKDF (reference sequence). The CDR3 runs 17 residues. The CDR3 nucleotides read TGTGCCACCAGTCCGGGAGTAGGTGCGGGGAACACCGGGGAGCTGTTTTTT. Its protein is CATSPGVGAGNTGELFF.

This clonotype has more than one count but fewer than ten. This chain connects TRBV6-1 to TRBJ1-5; TRBD1 matches at 12 bases. Germline V CDR1 and CDR2: MNHNS, SASEGT. This CDR3 spans 14 amino acids. Trimming at V came to 6 bases and at J to 6 bases, leaving 3 bases not matched to a gene. The CDR3 protein is CASRGTGGGQPQHF. DNA for the CDR3: TGTGCCAGCAGAGGGACAGGGGGCGGTCAGCCCCAGCATTTT.

In this sample, this clonotype turned up a few times. The V and J genes are TRBV28 and TRBJ2-4, with D possibly matching TRBD1 (5 bases). The germline V gene has CDR1 MDHEN and CDR2 SYDVKM. Deletions cut 3 bases from V and 0 bases from J, with 12 bases between. The CDR3 sequence is 16 residues long. Here the CDR3 reads CASSFSVGAAKNIQYF. The CDR3 coding sequence is TGTGCCAGCAGTTTTAGTGTAGGGGCAGCCAAAAACATTCAGTACTTC.

This clonotype was picked up many times. J is TRBJ2-1 and V is TRBV29-1; D might be TRBD2 (6 bases). The CDR3 runs to 13 residues. Deletions cut 7 bases from V and 3 bases from J, with 13 bases between. Germline V gene data show CDR1 as SQVTM and CDR2 as ANQGSEA. CDR3 sequence reads: CSASGLSYNEQFF. The CDR3 DNA reads as TGCAGCGCATCGGGACTGAGCTACAATGAGCAGTTCTTC.

J is TRBJ2-1 and V is TRBV24-1, with D perhaps matching TRBD1 (5 bases). The CDR3 covers 15 residues. Trimming took off 5 bases at V and 8 bases at J, with 18 bases between the two ends. From germline, CDR1 is KGHDR and CDR2 SFDVKD. CDR3 DNA: TGTGCCACCAGTGGGGCATTCACAGGTTCATATGAGCAGTTCTTC. This gives the protein CATSGAFTGSYEQFF.

V gene TRBV20-1 combines with J gene TRBJ1-2; no definite D call. The CDR3 runs to 13 residues. The germline CDR1 and CDR2 sequences are DFQATT and SNEGSKA (reference sequence). V lost 2 bases and J 7 bases, leaving 14 bases between the germline ends. The CDR3 bases are TGCAGTGCTAGACCTGATCCCCCCGGTGGCTACACCTTC. It translates to CSARPDPPGGYTF.

The chain carries TRBV6-5 and TRBJ2-7; D is ambiguous. CDR3 size: 16 residues. Germline V gives CDR1 MNHEY, CDR2 SVGAGI. V was shortened by 0 bases and J by 3 bases, with 15 bases between the two germline ends. CDR3 residues: CASSYSPTPGHYEQYF. DNA of the CDR3: TGTGCCAGCAGTTACTCTCCGACACCCGGGCACTACGAGCAGTACTTC.

In this sample, this clonotype turned up a few times. The CDR3 DNA follows: TGTGCCAGCAGCGCGGGGACAGCAACTAATGAAAAACTGTTTTTT. Protein product: CASSAGTATNEKLFF. The rearrangement uses TRBV7-7 and TRBJ1-4; 7 positions agree with TRBD1. V shed 5 bases and J 0 bases; nucleotides not matched to a gene: 3. This CDR3 is built from 15 residues. In germline, CDR1 is SSHAT, CDR2 FNYEAQ (reference sequence). Based on the CDR3 plus reference TRBV7-7 and TRBJ1-4, the full variable domain is GAGVSQSPRYKVTKRGQDVTLRCDPISSHATLYWYQQALGQGPEFLTYFNYEAQPDKSGLPSDRFSAERPEGSISTLTIQRTEQRDSAMYRCASSAGTATNEKLFFGSGTQLSVL.

V gene TRBV7-6 combines with J gene TRBJ2-3, with D tentatively TRBD1 or TRBD2 (5 bases each). Per germline, CDR1 SGHVS and CDR2 FNYEAQ. This CDR3 has 15 amino acids. V lost 1 base and J 1 base, leaving 9 bases between the germline ends. The CDR3: CASSLVGTGTDTQYF. The CDR3 nucleotides read TGTGCCAGCAGCTTAGTAGGGACCGGCACAGATACGCAGTATTTT. The complete variable domain, with remaining parts taken from reference TRBV7-6 and TRBJ2-3, reads GAGVSQSPRYKVTKRGQDVALRCDPISGHVSLYWYRQALGQGPEFLTYFNYEAQQDKSGLPNDRFSAERPEGSISTLTIQRTEQRDSAMYRCASSLVGTGTDTQYFGPGTRLTVL.

The chain carries TRBV7-9 and TRBJ1-1; the D gene is possibly TRBD1 (6 bases). Trimming left V 1 base short and J 3 bases short, with 9 bases between. The CDR3 has 14 amino acids. Germline CDR1 is SEHNR and CDR2 is FQNEAQ (reference sequence). The CDR3 sequence: CASSLDNRDTEAFF. The CDR3 DNA is TGTGCCAGCAGCTTAGATAACAGGGACACTGAAGCTTTCTTT.

The chain recombines TRBV29-1 with TRBJ2-2; D possibly corresponds to TRBD1 (6 bases). Deletions cut 5 bases from V and 9 bases from J, with 16 bases between. The CDR3 extends over 13 amino acids. CDR1 and CDR2 from the germline V gene are SQVTM and ANQGSEA. The CDR3 is CSVSQGPHRELFF. The CDR3 region has the DNA TGCAGCGTTTCCCAGGGGCCCCACCGGGAGCTGTTTTTT.

This clonotype turned up a few times. V is TRBV2 and J is TRBJ2-2; D may be TRBD2 (5 bases). This CDR3 comprises 14 residues. V shed 5 bases and J shed 3 bases, with 10 bases lying between them. CDR1 and CDR2 (germline): SNHLY, FYNNEI. In nucleotides, the CDR3 is TGTGCCAGCAGTTGGCGGGCGGACACCGGGGAGCTGTTTTTT. Amino acids: CASSWRADTGELFF.